The T cell receptor (beta chain) under discussion was sequenced for a study of blood T cell repertoires in COVID-19. In the study overall: Acute and convalescent COVID-19 samples came from the United States, Italy and Spain. Sources were T cells, B-cell-depleted T cells, or PBMCs; the material itself was cDNA or gDNA.

Germline loops: CDR1 SGHVS, CDR2 FQNEAQ. V lost 5 bases, J lost 1 base, and 19 bases lay in between. The CDR3 has 17 residues. As processed by the authors: Researchers report that nucleated cell counts were estimated from reference gene primer amplification. Assay: immunoSEQ multiplex PCR; the TCRdb copy retains only in-frame clones and omits some. The D gene and trimming were derived from the DNA, and the V and J assignments and clone size from that table. The sample holds about 240,000 clones, roughly nine tenths seen once. The specimen sequenced was peripheral blood. The clonotype comes from a man between 60 and 75 years old with acute or convalescent COVID-19. V gene TRBV7-8 combines with J gene TRBJ2-3, with TRBD1 as a possible D gene (6 bases). The CDR3, as DNA: TGTGCCAGCAGCGAACCCCGAGGGGCAGGGGGCACAGATACGCAGTATTTT. This encodes CASSEPRGAGGTDTQYF. Complete variable domain (other parts from reference TRBV7-8 and TRBJ2-3): GAGVSQSPRYKVAKRGQDVALRCDPISGHVSLFWYQQALGQGPEFLTYFQNEAQLDKSGLPSDRFFAERPEGSVSTLKIQRTQQEDSAVYLCASSEPRGAGGTDTQYFGPGTRLTVL.